Detailed here is one T cell receptor (beta chain). Clinical histories supplied by participants themselves formed the basis of cohort assignment. V lost 8 bases and J 12 bases, leaving 19 bases between the germline ends. The CDR3 covers 12 residues. The repertoire was sequenced with immunoSEQ multiplex PCR; TCRdb's copy has only in-frame clones and lacks some. The table has over 110,000 clones, around 82% seen once. This sample was taken from a study of blood T cell repertoires in COVID-19. The source material was PBMCs or T cells enriched from blood (not recorded which). The chain combines TRBV12-3 or TRBV12-4 with TRBJ1-2; tentatively, D is TRBD1 (5 bases). The origin of this receptor is a man in his fifties or sixties in a cohort exposed to, infected with or recovered from COVID-19 (not recorded which). CDR3: CASGDAFTGDTF. In nucleotides, the CDR3 is TGTGCCAGCGGGGACGCCTTCACGGGGGACACCTTC.